The subject of this entry is one T cell receptor (beta chain). Stated time point: longitudinal time-point 3. The starting material, 2 million PBMCs stored at -80 C, gave rise to the unsorted libraries. TCRdb redid the calling of the 5' RACE reads with MiXCR, one entry per CDR3 protein. The sample gives roughly 100,000 distinct CDR3 sequences, roughly a tenth of which show up once; 3.1% is in the top ten. The sample belongs to a study of neurological immune-mediated disorders. The CDR3 totals 12 residues. Germline V gives CDR1 SGHRS, CDR2 YFSETQ. V lost 3 bases, J lost 8 bases, and 11 bases lay in between.

Sequencing was done on a sample of PBMCs. The source of this sequence is a female donor with HTLV-1-associated myelopathy (HAM/TSP). The rearrangement joins TRBV5-1 to TRBJ1-2, with D uncertain. CDR3 bases: TGCGCCAGCAGCTGGCATTTAGGAGGCTACACCTTC. As protein: CASSWHLGGYTF.